This T cell receptor (beta chain) was found in a study of cytomegalovirus exposure and HLA in healthy donors. Study findings and constraints: The classifier was said to identify cytomegalovirus status with high specificity and sensitivity.

With respect to this clone: Its antigen is unknown.

Amplification used 60 Vbeta primers and 13 Jbeta primers. Only in-frame clones appear in the TCRdb table, and some are missing; sequencing was by immunoSEQ multiplex PCR. Of about 230,000 clones detected, approximately 87% appear once; the ten largest clones hold about 1.2%. The CDR3 spans 15 residues. Germline V gene data show CDR1 as SEHNR and CDR2 as FQNEAQ (reference sequence). Trimming took 5 bases from V and 1 from J, leaving 14 bases between them. The sequenced sample consisted of PBMCs. The chain links TRBV7-9 to TRBJ1-1; D remains unclear. This receptor was taken from a human donor in good health. As DNA, the CDR3 is TGTGCCAGCAGCCATAACAGTGGCGCGAACACTGAAGCTTTCTTT. This sequence encodes CASSHNSGANTEAFF.